This TCR beta chain is drawn from a study of blood T cell repertoires in COVID-19. For the study at large: Sources were T cells, B-cell-depleted T cells, or PBMCs; the material itself was cDNA or gDNA.

Authors' methods: Estimation of nucleated cell counts relied on the amplification of reference gene primers. Here immunoSEQ multiplex PCR was the method, and the copy in TCRdb shows in-frame clones only, minus some. Clone size and V and J calls were adopted from that table, with D and trimming inferred from the DNA. The sample has 100,000 to 120,000 clones, roughly 91% seen once. The V segment lost 8 bases and the J segment 5 bases; nucleotides outside the gene matches: 5. The CDR3 length is 13 residues. Germline lookup yields CDR1 SGHNT and CDR2 YYREEE (reference sequence). The V and J genes are TRBV5-4 and TRBJ1-4, with TRBD1 identical over 8 bases. Sequencing used peripheral blood. This TCR came from a woman aged 50 to 60 with acute or convalescent COVID-19. The DNA of the CDR3 is TGTGCCAGTCACCAGGGGGCGAATGAAAAACTGTTTTTT. This codes for CASHQGANEKLFF.